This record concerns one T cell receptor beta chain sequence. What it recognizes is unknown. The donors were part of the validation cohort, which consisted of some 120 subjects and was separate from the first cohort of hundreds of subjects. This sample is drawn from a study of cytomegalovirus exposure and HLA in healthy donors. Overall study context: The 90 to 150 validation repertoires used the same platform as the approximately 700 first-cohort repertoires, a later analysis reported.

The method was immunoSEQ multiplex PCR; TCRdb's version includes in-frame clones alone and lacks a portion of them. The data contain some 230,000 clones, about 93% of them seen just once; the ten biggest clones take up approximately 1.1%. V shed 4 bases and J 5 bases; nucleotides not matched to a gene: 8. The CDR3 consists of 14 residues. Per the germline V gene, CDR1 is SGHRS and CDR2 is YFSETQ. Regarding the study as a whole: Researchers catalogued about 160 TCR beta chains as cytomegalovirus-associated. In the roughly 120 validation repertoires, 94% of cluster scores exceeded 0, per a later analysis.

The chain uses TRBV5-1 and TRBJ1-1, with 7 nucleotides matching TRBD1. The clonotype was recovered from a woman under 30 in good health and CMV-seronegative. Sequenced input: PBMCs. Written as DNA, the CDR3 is TGCGCCAGCAGCCGATGGGACAGCGAGACTGAAGCTTTCTTT. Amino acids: CASSRWDSETEAFF. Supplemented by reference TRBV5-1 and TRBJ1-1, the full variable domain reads KAGVTQTPRYLIKTRGQQVTLSCSPISGHRSVSWYQQTPGQGLQFLFEYFSETQRNKGNFPGRFSGRQFSNSRSEMNVSTLELGDSALYLCASSRWDSETEAFFGQGTRLTVV.